This TCR beta chain came from a study of blood T cell repertoires in COVID-19. At the level of the study: Material from acute and convalescent COVID-19 was sourced from the United States, Italy and Spain. Nucleic acid was either cDNA or gDNA, and it came from T cells, B-cell-depleted T cells, or PBMCs.

Germline V gives CDR1 LGHDT, CDR2 YNNKEL (reference sequence). The ends were cut back, 1 base at V and 2 bases at J, with 15 bases in the middle. The CDR3 runs 16 residues. Per the original data handling: Reference gene primer amplification gave nucleated cell count estimates. Here immunoSEQ multiplex PCR was the method, and the copy in TCRdb shows in-frame clones only, minus some. The V and J calls and clone size were taken over from that table, and D and trimming were inferred from the DNA. The sample lists fewer than 300,000 clones, approximately 87% occurring once. The chain recombines TRBV3-1 (or the pseudogene TRBV3-2) with TRBJ2-7, with a weak D call TRBD2 (7 bases). The clonotype originates from a woman in her 70s with active or convalescent COVID-19. The sequenced sample consisted of peripheral blood. The CDR3 nucleotides are TGTGCCAGCAGCCAAGGGGAGGGGGGAGGCCCCTACGAGCAGTACTTC. It yields the protein CASSQGEGGGPYEQYF.